This T cell receptor (beta chain) emerged from a study of blood T cell repertoires in COVID-19. On the study more broadly: The origin of the acute and convalescent COVID-19 samples was the United States, Italy and Spain. In each case, the material was cDNA or gDNA derived from T cells, B-cell-depleted T cells, or PBMCs.

The CDR3 runs to 15 residues. Germline values: CDR1 LGHNA, CDR2 YNFKEQ. V was clipped by 0 bases and J by 7 bases; unmatched bases: 9. As originally analysed: Cell counts per sample came from amplifying reference gene primers. Clones were sequenced by immunoSEQ multiplex PCR, and TCRdb holds only the in-frame ones, with some missing. That table supplies the V and J calls and clone size; D and trimming were determined from the DNA. The sample consists of some 150,000 clones, around 89% of them appearing once. J is TRBJ2-7 and V is TRBV4-2; 7 bases match TRBD1. What was sequenced was peripheral blood. The origin of this receptor is a woman between 40 and 50 years old with acute or convalescent COVID-19. The CDR3 nucleotides read TGTGCCAGCAGCCAAGAGAGTCGACAGGGACGAGAGCAGTACTTC. This encodes CASSQESRQGREQYF.